These 11 T cell receptor beta chains were all obtained from the same sample, sequenced in a study of shared clonotypes between healthy human individuals. The table came from immunoSEQ multiplex PCR; TCRdb's copy has only in-frame clones and leaves some out. The sample includes fewer than 650,000 clones, 70% to 80% of them seen just once. The source material was PBMCs. The source is a middle-aged woman in good health. Some clones in this sample may be carry-over from other donors' samples.

This clone was counted once. The chain couples TRBV2 to TRBJ2-3; D is possibly TRBD2 (6 bases). V was clipped by 6 bases and J by 4 bases, with 17 bases between them. Germline V CDR1 and CDR2: SNHLY, FYNNEI. This CDR3 has 15 amino acids. The DNA for the CDR3 is TGTGCCAGCAGCGCGGGTTGGGGGGAGTCAGATACGCAGTATTTT. Its protein product is CASSAGWGESDTQYF.

The gene calls are TRBV9 and TRBJ1-5; TRBD1 aligns across 7 bases. The junction had 5 bases not matched to a gene; V was cut back by 4 bases and J by 1 base. CDR3 size: 15 residues. CDR1 SGDLS and CDR2 YYNGEE come from the germline V gene. This CDR3 reads CASSTDRRSNQPQHF. DNA of the CDR3: TGTGCCAGCAGCACGGACAGGAGGAGCAATCAGCCCCAGCATTTT.

Only one count was recorded for this clone. This chain connects TRBV14 to TRBJ2-5, with 10 bases identical to TRBD1. With V trimmed by 5 bases and J by 3 bases, 6 bases remained unmatched. The CDR3 covers 15 residues. Germline V gene lookup returns CDR1 SGHDN and CDR2 FVKESK. The CDR3 DNA is TGTGCCAGCAGCGGACCCGGGACAGGGGAAGAGACCCAGTACTTC. Its translation: CASSGPGTGEETQYF.

V usage is TRBV4-2 and J usage is TRBJ2-3, with D perhaps matching TRBD2 (5 bases). The CDR3 is 15 amino acids. Germline loops: CDR1 LGHNA, CDR2 YNFKEQ. V was trimmed by 4 bases and J by 6 bases, leaving 17 bases between them. The CDR3: CASSPLRRASDTQYF. The CDR3 coding sequence is TGTGCCAGCAGCCCCCTCCGGCGGGCCTCCGATACGCAGTATTTT.

A note on this clone: This CDR3 is also generated by other DNA sequences in the sample. The CDR3, as DNA: TGTGCCGTCGGGGGGATAGCGGGAGTTGTCGGGGAGCTGTTTTTT. Its translation is CAVGGIAGVVGELFF. V and J are TRBV30 and TRBJ2-2; 9 bases fit TRBD2. With V trimmed by 8 bases and J by 7 bases, 14 bases remained unmatched. The CDR3 loop spans 15 amino acids. Germline V lookup: CDR1 GTSNPN, CDR2 SVGIG (reference sequence).

J is TRBJ1-1 and V is TRBV9, with no clear D. Germline CDR1 and CDR2: SGDLS and YYNGEE. The V end lost 2 bases, the J end lost 3 bases, and 11 bases lay between the germline ends. The CDR3 extends over 14 amino acids. The CDR3 sequence is CASSVLGTYTEAFF. CDR3 bases: TGTGCCAGCAGCGTTCTGGGCACGTACACTGAAGCTTTCTTT.

The count of this clone is one. V and J are TRBV28 and TRBJ1-2, with no clear D. CDR1 MDHEN and CDR2 SYDVKM come from the germline V gene. The germline V and J ends were trimmed by 6 bases and 2 bases, with 22 bases remaining between them. The CDR3 consists of 17 residues. The CDR3 DNA reads as TGTGCCAGCAGAACCCATATTCAAGGGCGGGAAAACTATGGCTACACCTTC. Translated, it gives CASRTHIQGRENYGYTF.

This clone was counted ten times or more. The DNA of the CDR3 is TGTGCCAGCAGTTTACGTGTGTACTACGAGCAGTACTTC. Protein sequence: CASSLRVYYEQYF. This rearrangement joins TRBV27 to TRBJ2-7; no clear D. Germline CDR1 and CDR2: MNHEY and SMNVEV (reference sequence). The CDR3 length is 13 residues. Trimming removed 2 bases from V and 3 bases from J, with 8 bases in between.

The chain couples TRBV6-6 to TRBJ2-1; D gene unclear. Germline values: CDR1 MNHNY, CDR2 SVGAGI (reference sequence). This CDR3 contains 13 residues. V shed 7 bases and J shed 4 bases, with 11 bases lying between them. The CDR3 is CASTHWVYNEQFF. The CDR3 DNA is TGTGCCAGCACCCACTGGGTTTACAATGAGCAGTTCTTC.

The V gene is TRBV19, the J gene TRBJ2-7; 7 positions agree with TRBD2. V shed 6 bases and J 0 bases; nucleotides not matched to a gene: 5. This CDR3 has 14 amino acids. Germline loops: CDR1 LNHDA, CDR2 SQIVND (reference sequence). The CDR3 loop is CASSLGGSSYEQYF. DNA for the CDR3: TGTGCCAGTAGCCTCGGGGGGAGCTCCTACGAGCAGTACTTC. The complete variable domain, with remaining parts taken from reference TRBV19 and TRBJ2-7, reads DGGITQSPKYLFRKEGQNVTLSCEQNLNHDAMYWYRQDPGQGLRLIYYSQIVNDFQKGDIAEGYSVSREKKESFPLTVTSAQKNPTAFYLCASSLGGSSYEQYFGPGTRLTVT.

The rearrangement joins TRBV4-3 to TRBJ2-7; tentatively, D is TRBD1 or TRBD2 (6 bases each). The CDR3 length is 17 residues. V was trimmed by 1 base and J by 0 bases, leaving 16 bases between them. Germline V gene data show CDR1 as LGHNA and CDR2 as YSLEER. DNA of the CDR3: TGCGCCAGCAGCCAAGTTCCCCGGGGGCAGGGCTCCTACGAGCAGTACTTC. As protein: CASSQVPRGQGSYEQYF.